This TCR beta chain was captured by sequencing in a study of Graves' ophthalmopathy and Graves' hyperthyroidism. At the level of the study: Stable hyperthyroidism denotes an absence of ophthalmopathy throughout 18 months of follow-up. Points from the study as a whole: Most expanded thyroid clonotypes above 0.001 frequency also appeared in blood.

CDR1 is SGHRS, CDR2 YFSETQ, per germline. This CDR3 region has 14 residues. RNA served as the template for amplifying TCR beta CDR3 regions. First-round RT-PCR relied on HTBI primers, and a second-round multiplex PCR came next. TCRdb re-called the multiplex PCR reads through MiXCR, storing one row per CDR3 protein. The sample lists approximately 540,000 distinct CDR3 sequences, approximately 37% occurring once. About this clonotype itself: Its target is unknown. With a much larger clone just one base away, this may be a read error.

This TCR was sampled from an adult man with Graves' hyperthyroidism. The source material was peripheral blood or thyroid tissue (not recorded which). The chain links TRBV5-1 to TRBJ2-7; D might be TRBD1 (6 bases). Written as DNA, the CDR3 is TGTGCCAGCAGCTTTTTGGGGACAAACTACGGGCAGTACTTC. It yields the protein CASSFLGTNYGQYF.